This T cell receptor (beta chain) was identified in a study of T cells and copy number aberrations in small-cell lung cancer (dated by TCRdb to the early 2020s). Study-wide context: To relate T cell metrics to mutations and copy number aberrations, the same tumor regions underwent both TCR repertoire sequencing and whole-exome sequencing. Tumor TCR data were available for some 16 patients, and 12 to 15 patients had TCR data from both tumor and normal tissue.

Paper-wide results and their limitations: All specimens were formalin-fixed paraffin-embedded tissue, which is known to introduce sequencing artifacts. Tumors had lower T-cell density, richness and clonality than adjacent lung tissue, though the difference in density was not significant. The study was limited by a small sample size because surgical resection is uncommon in small-cell lung cancer, and validation of the findings is required.

This clone is considered large (0.1 to 1%). The target of this receptor is not known. There are no base qualities to consult, and no much larger clone falls within one base. The donors were limited-stage small-cell lung cancer patients whose surgical resection took place in Hangzhou, China, between 2008 and 2020. All donors were treated with upfront surgery without preoperative chemotherapy or radiotherapy, and immunotherapy was not given to any donor before or after surgery. All 19 patients in the sequenced cohort were smokers or heavy second-hand smokers. Adjacent normal lung tissue was taken at least 2 cm away from the tumor margin, and two pathologists confirmed morphologically that the tissue was free of malignant cells. To characterize heterogeneity of the T cell repertoire, the study applied multi-region TCR-beta sequencing to resected limited-stage small-cell lung cancers and to tumor-adjacent lung tissue. Genomic DNA was extracted from FFPE tissue using the AllPrep DNA/RNA FFPE Kit (Qiagen).

Using multiplexed V- and J-gene primers, the immunoSEQ hsTCRB Kit amplified TCR-beta CDR3 regions from genomic DNA. Unique DNA barcodes were added in a second PCR, and the samples were pooled together with a negative control and a positive control. The pooled TCR-beta libraries were sequenced using a 150-cycle paired-end protocol on an Illumina MiSeq. The study's processing was this. Raw sequencing data were processed by Adaptive Biotechnologies into a report containing normalized, annotated TCR-beta repertoires. T-cell density was computed as TCR-beta templates normalized to usable DNA, which was estimated by amplifying housekeeping genes. Richness counted unique rearrangements, and clonality was defined as 1 minus Pielou's evenness. This is the immuneACCESS table as TCRdb keeps it, with only in-frame sequences that have V and J called. A part of the clones is gone; compared with another copy, unresolved V genes explain less than half, and the rest is unexplained. V and J calls and clone size are those listed in that table; D and trimming were worked out from the DNA. The sample table contains around 1,500 clones; only one count was recorded for roughly four fifths of them. Of the sample, less than 8.5% falls within the top ten clones.

Clipping removes 5 bases from V and 5 bases from J, with 7 as the unmatched junction base count. From the cysteine up to the phenylalanine, the CDR3 has a length of 14 residues. Just the 42-base CDR3 DNA is kept, in frame starting at base 1. CDR1 MDHEN and CDR2 SYDVKM were looked up in the germline V gene. The receptor chain draws on TRBV28 and TRBJ2-7, and 9 bases in between align with TRBD2. The sequenced sample consisted of normal tissue next to the tumor. The TCR originated in a man in his fifties or sixties with small cell lung cancer. The DNA is as follows: TGTGCCAGCAGTACCGGGACTAGCTACGACGAGCAGTACTTC. The translation is CASSTGTSYDEQYF.